This T cell receptor (beta chain) was obtained from a study of cytomegalovirus exposure and HLA in healthy donors. Regarding the study as a whole: An analysis that was carried out later associated 16,000 or so TCR beta sequences with HLA alleles at 0.05 false discovery rate.

With regard to this clone: The antigen remains unidentified.

The PCR contained 60 Vbeta and 13 Jbeta primers. The assay was immunoSEQ multiplex PCR, and TCRdb's table has in-frame clones only and misses some. The table lists 150,000 to 170,000 clones, 70% to 90% of them singletons. J gave up 4 bases and V 6 bases, and 9 bases lay outside the gene matches. The germline V gene has CDR1 GTSNPN and CDR2 SVGIG (reference sequence). The CDR3 covers 15 residues. The sequence was obtained from a woman in her 40s in good health and CMV-seropositive. The gene calls are TRBV30 and TRBJ2-1, with 10 bases aligning to TRBD2. Sequencing was performed on PBMCs. The CDR3 nucleotides read TGTGCCTGCAGCTACGGGACTAGCGTTTACAATGAGCAGTTCTTC. It translates to CACSYGTSVYNEQFF.